A single sample gave rise to the 21 T cell receptor beta chains below, sequenced in a study of T cells after posttransplantation cyclophosphamide. The table came from immunoSEQ multiplex PCR; TCRdb's copy has only in-frame clones and leaves some out. Singletons are absent from the sample, which has over 45,000 clones. The sample was PBMCs. The receptors come from a man aged 40-55 years in good health, CMV-negative, and a related stem cell transplant donor.

This clone has at least ten counts. This chain connects TRBV6-5 to TRBJ1-1, with D unclear. Trimming removed 8 bases from V and 5 bases from J, with 12 bases in between. Germline V lookup: CDR1 MNHEY, CDR2 SVGAGI. The CDR3 covers 12 residues. CDR3 sequence reads: CASGLQVTEAFF. Written as DNA, the CDR3 is TGTGCCAGCGGTCTCCAGGTAACTGAAGCTTTCTTT.

This clone has a count of ten or more. V usage is TRBV6-5 and J usage is TRBJ1-5; perhaps TRBD1 as D (6 bases). There are 14 residues in the CDR3. Trimming took off 6 bases at V and 3 bases at J, with 12 bases between the two ends. Germline CDR1 reads MNHEY; CDR2 reads SVGAGI. Written as DNA, the CDR3 is TGTGCCAGCAGGGAGACAGGCATCAATCAGCCCCAGCATTTT. Amino acids: CASRETGINQPQHF.

This clone was counted many times. The chain is built from TRBV4-1 and TRBJ2-1; tentative D call: TRBD2 (5 bases). The germline V gene encodes CDR1 MGHRA and CDR2 YSYEKL. With 1 base removed from V and 5 bases from J, the gap between germline ends came to 9 bases. This CDR3 comprises 14 residues. Written as DNA, the CDR3 is TGCGCCAGCAGCCAAGGGGAGTCGGACAATGAGCAGTTCTTC. Translation gives CASSQGESDNEQFF.

The table lists this clone with a few counts. At one of its ends the junction is not consistent with the germline gene, which may arise from a read error. The V gene is TRBV7-9, the J gene TRBJ1-4, with D possibly being TRBD1 (6 bases). This CDR3 contains 14 residues. Per germline, CDR1 SEHNR and CDR2 FQNEAQ (reference sequence). CDR3 coding DNA: TGCGCCAGCAGCCTATGGACAGCTAATGAAAAACTGTTTTTT. Translation: CASSLWTANEKLFF.

This clone was counted ten times or more. The chain combines TRBV15 with TRBJ2-3, with D possibly TRBD2 on 5 matching bases. Germline CDR1 is LNHNV and CDR2 is YYDKDF (reference sequence). This CDR3 has 14 amino acids. The V end was cut by 1 base, the J end by 8 bases, with 13 bases between. The CDR3 DNA is TGTGCCACCAGCAGAGTACCGGGAAGAGGTACGCAGTATTTT. As protein: CATSRVPGRGTQYF.

This clone has ten or more counts. V and J are TRBV2 and TRBJ1-1, with D hard to call. The CDR3 consists of 14 residues. V was clipped by 6 bases and J by 3 bases, with 14 bases between them. Germline V gives CDR1 SNHLY, CDR2 FYNNEI. The CDR3, as DNA: TGTGCCAGCAGGCCACAGAATTTAGACACTGAAGCTTTCTTT. It translates to CASRPQNLDTEAFF.

This clone has a count of ten or more. The CDR3 DNA is TGTGCCAAGGGGTTACAAGGGAATCAAGAGACCCAGTACTTC. Translating it yields CAKGLQGNQETQYF. This chain connects TRBV11-3 to TRBJ2-5; maybe TRBD1 (5 bases). CDR3 length: 14 amino acids. V lost 10 bases, J lost 2 bases, and 17 bases lay in between. The germline gives CDR1 SGHNT, CDR2 YENEEA. The variable domain in full, completed from reference TRBV11-3 and TRBJ2-5, reads EAGVVQSPRYKIIEKKQPVAFWCNPISGHNTLYWYLQNLGQGPELLIRYENEEAVDDSQLPKDRFSAERLKGVDSTLKIQPAELGDSAVYLCAKGLQGNQETQYFGPGTRLLVL.

This clone was recorded at least ten times. The chain joins TRBV30 to TRBJ2-1, with 10 bases identical to TRBD2. With 2 bases clipped from V and 5 bases from J, the junction kept 6 bases outside the gene matches. This CDR3 spans 15 amino acids. The germline gives CDR1 GTSNPN, CDR2 SVGIG (reference sequence). This chain's CDR3 is CAWSPGTSEDNEQFF. CDR3 coding DNA: TGTGCCTGGAGTCCCGGGACTAGCGAGGACAATGAGCAGTTCTTC. The whole variable domain, remainder taken from reference TRBV30 and TRBJ2-1, is SQTIHQWPATLVQPVGSPLSLECTVEGTSNPNLYWYRQAAGRGLQLLFYSVGIGQISSEVPQNLSASRPQDRQFILSSKKLLLSDSGFYLCAWSPGTSEDNEQFFGPGTRLTVL.

This clone has at least ten counts. The J gene is TRBJ2-5, the V gene TRBV30; possibly TRBD2 for D (5 bases). The CDR3 consists of 12 residues. The V gene lost 0 bases and the J gene lost 7 bases, with 9 bases spanning the gap. CDR1 is GTSNPN, CDR2 SVGIG, per germline (reference sequence). Here the CDR3 DNA reads TGTGCCTGGAGTGTGAGCGGAGCGACCCAGTACTTC. Encoded protein: CAWSVSGATQYF. Drawing the rest from reference TRBV30 and TRBJ2-5, the complete variable domain is SQTIHQWPATLVQPVGSPLSLECTVEGTSNPNLYWYRQAAGRGLQLLFYSVGIGQISSEVPQNLSASRPQDRQFILSSKKLLLSDSGFYLCAWSVSGATQYFGPGTRLLVL.

This clone has at least ten counts. In nucleotides, the CDR3 is TGTGCCAGCAGCTTTGAGCGTACTTTCTTT. It encodes CASSFERTFF. The chain combines TRBV11-2 with TRBJ1-1; no clear D. The length of the CDR3 is 10 residues. Germline values: CDR1 SGHAT, CDR2 FQNNGV. Trimming left V 3 bases short and J 12 bases short, with 8 bases between.

This clone occurred many times. V gene TRBV7-9 combines with J gene TRBJ2-3; 8 positions agree with TRBD2. The CDR3 has 16 residues. Trimming at V came to 5 bases and at J to 0 bases, leaving 7 bases not matched to a gene. Germline V gene lookup returns CDR1 SEHNR and CDR2 FQNEAQ (reference sequence). As DNA, the CDR3 is TGTGCCAGCAGCCCCCCGGCTAGCGGGAGCACAGATACGCAGTATTTT. Residues: CASSPPASGSTDTQYF.

At least ten counts were recorded for this clone. The chain uses TRBV7-9 and TRBJ2-3; 11 bases agree with TRBD2. CDR1 is SEHNR and CDR2 is FQNEAQ in the germline V gene (reference sequence). J lost 0 bases, V lost 5 bases, and 4 bases had no gene match. The CDR3 consists of 16 residues. The CDR3 bases are TGTGCCAGCAGCCTACGGACTAGCGGGAGCACAGATACGCAGTATTTT. Amino acids: CASSLRTSGSTDTQYF.

In its sample, this clone was seen many times. The chain couples TRBV5-5 to TRBJ2-1; D remains ambiguous. The V gene lost 4 bases and the J gene lost 0 bases, with 11 bases spanning the gap. The CDR3 runs 15 residues. Germline CDR1 reads SGHKS; CDR2 reads YYEKEE (reference sequence). Written as DNA, the CDR3 is TGTGCCAGCAGCCCCTGGTCTAGCTCCTACAATGAGCAGTTCTTC. Encoded protein: CASSPWSSSYNEQFF. The complete variable domain, with remaining parts taken from reference TRBV5-5 and TRBJ2-1, reads DAGVTQSPTHLIKTRGQQVTLRCSPISGHKSVSWYQQVLGQGPQFIFQYYEKEERGRGNFPDRFSARQFPNYSSELNVNALLLGDSALYLCASSPWSSSYNEQFFGPGTRLTVL.

In its sample, this clone was seen many times. The chain uses TRBV25-1 and TRBJ1-4; D is uncertain. This CDR3 spans 16 amino acids. V was clipped by 4 bases and J by 0 bases, with 12 bases between them. The germline V gene encodes CDR1 MGHDK and CDR2 SYGVNS. This CDR3 is CASSVQSIATNEKLFF. The DNA of the CDR3 is TGTGCCAGCAGTGTACAGTCGATCGCAACTAATGAAAAACTGTTTTTT.

This clone occurred many times. CDR3 coding DNA: TGTGCCAGCAGCTTCTCGGGGGGGAGCACAGATACGCAGTATTTT. It translates to CASSFSGGSTDTQYF. The gene calls are TRBV11-1 and TRBJ2-3, with TRBD2 matching 8 bases. Germline V lookup: CDR1 SGHAT, CDR2 FQDESV (reference sequence). V trimming: 3 bases; J trimming: 0 bases; junction bases outside the gene matches: 2. The CDR3 extends over 15 amino acids. Using reference TRBV11-1 and TRBJ2-3 for the parts outside the CDR3, the full variable domain is EAEVAQSPRYKITEKSQAVAFWCDPISGHATLYWYRQILGQGPELLVQFQDESVVDDSQLPKDRFSAERLKGVDSTLKIQPAELGDSAMYLCASSFSGGSTDTQYFGPGTRLTVL.

This clone was picked up many times. The chain recombines TRBV4-2 with TRBJ2-3, with 15 bases identical to TRBD2. The CDR3 totals 18 residues. V lost 4 bases, J lost 4 bases, and 9 bases stayed unmatched. Germline CDR1 LGHNA, CDR2 YNFKEQ. The DNA for the CDR3 is TGTGCCAGCAGCCGCAGACTTAGGACTAGCGGGAGGGCAGATACGCAGTATTTT. This codes for CASSRRLRTSGRADTQYF.

This clone was seen repeatedly, ten times or more. The genes are TRBV28 and TRBJ1-2; 8 bases line up with TRBD1. CDR3 length: 15 amino acids. CDR1 is MDHEN and CDR2 is SYDVKM in the germline V gene. V trimming: 6 bases; J trimming: 2 bases; junction bases outside the gene matches: 8. The CDR3 loop is CASSNSRGRNYGYTF. For the CDR3, the DNA is TGTGCCAGCAGCAACTCCAGGGGGCGAAACTATGGCTACACCTTC.

This clone showed up many times. The V and J genes are TRBV27 and TRBJ2-1; the match to TRBD1 covers 9 bases. Germline V gene data show CDR1 as MNHEY and CDR2 as SMNVEV (reference sequence). This CDR3 contains 14 residues. V lost 4 bases and J lost 6; bases outside the gene matches: 4. The CDR3 sequence: CASSWTGVRNEQFF. The CDR3 region has the DNA TGTGCCAGCAGTTGGACAGGGGTTCGCAATGAGCAGTTCTTC.

This clone was seen repeatedly, ten times or more. The chain has TRBV9 and TRBJ2-3, with D possibly being TRBD1 (7 bases). This CDR3 is built from 16 residues. Germline CDR1 reads SGDLS; CDR2 reads YYNGEE. V lost 0 bases, J lost 0 bases, and 11 bases lay in between. The CDR3 DNA is TGTGCCAGCAGCGTAGAGGCAGGGGGGAGCACAGATACGCAGTATTTT. Its translation: CASSVEAGGSTDTQYF.

The sample holds many counts of this clone. This chain links TRBV27 with TRBJ1-2; D unresolved. This CDR3 comprises 12 residues. Germline V lookup: CDR1 MNHEY, CDR2 SMNVEV (reference sequence). V lost 3 bases to trimming and J lost 4 bases, with 6 bases between them. CDR3 in DNA: TGTGCCAGCAGTTTTAGCGGCTATGGCTACACCTTC. Amino acid sequence: CASSFSGYGYTF.

This clone was seen ten or more times. This chain's CDR3 is CASTGTSGSNEQFF. In DNA form, the CDR3 reads TGTGCCAGCACCGGGACTAGCGGGAGCAATGAGCAGTTCTTC. The chain uses TRBV7-9 and TRBJ2-1; 14 nucleotides match TRBD2. Germline-derived CDR1 and CDR2 are SEHNR and FQNEAQ (reference sequence). V trimming: 7 bases; J trimming: 6 bases; junction bases outside the gene matches: 2. The CDR3 totals 14 residues.